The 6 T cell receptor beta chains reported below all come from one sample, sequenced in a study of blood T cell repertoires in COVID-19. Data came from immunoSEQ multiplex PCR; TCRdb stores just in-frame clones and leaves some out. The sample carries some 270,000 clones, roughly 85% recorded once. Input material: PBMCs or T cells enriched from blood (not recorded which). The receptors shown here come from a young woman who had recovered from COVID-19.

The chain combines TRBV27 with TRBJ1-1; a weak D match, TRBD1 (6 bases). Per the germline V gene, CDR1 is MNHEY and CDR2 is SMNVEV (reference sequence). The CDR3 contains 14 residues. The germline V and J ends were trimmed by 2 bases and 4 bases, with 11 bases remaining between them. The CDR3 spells CASSLNRASTEAFF. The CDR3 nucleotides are TGTGCCAGCAGTTTAAACAGGGCGAGCACTGAAGCTTTCTTT.

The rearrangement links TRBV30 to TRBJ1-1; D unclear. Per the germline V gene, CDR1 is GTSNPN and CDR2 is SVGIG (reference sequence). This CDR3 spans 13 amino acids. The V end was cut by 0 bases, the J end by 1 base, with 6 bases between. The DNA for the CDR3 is TGTGCCTGGAGTGTACGACAGAACACTGAAGCTTTCTTT. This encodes CAWSVRQNTEAFF.

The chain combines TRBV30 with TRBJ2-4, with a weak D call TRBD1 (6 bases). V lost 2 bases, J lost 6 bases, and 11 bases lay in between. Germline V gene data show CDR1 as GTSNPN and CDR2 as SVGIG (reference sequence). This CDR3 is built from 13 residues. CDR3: CAWSPGQRNIQYF. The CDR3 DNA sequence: TGTGCCTGGAGTCCCGGACAGAGAAACATTCAGTACTTC.

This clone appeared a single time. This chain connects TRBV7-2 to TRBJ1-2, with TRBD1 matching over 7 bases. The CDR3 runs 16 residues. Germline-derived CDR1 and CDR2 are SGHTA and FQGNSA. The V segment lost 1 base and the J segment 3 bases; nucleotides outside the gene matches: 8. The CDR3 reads CASSLGRDSRHYGYTF. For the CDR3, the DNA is TGTGCCAGCAGCTTAGGCCGGGACAGCCGGCACTATGGCTACACCTTC.

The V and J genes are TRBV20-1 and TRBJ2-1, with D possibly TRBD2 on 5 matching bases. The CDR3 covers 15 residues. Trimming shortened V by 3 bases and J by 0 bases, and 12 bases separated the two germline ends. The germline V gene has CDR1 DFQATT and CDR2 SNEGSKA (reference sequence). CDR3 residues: CSASHGMVSYNEQFF. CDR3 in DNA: TGCAGTGCTAGTCACGGGATGGTCTCCTACAATGAGCAGTTCTTC.

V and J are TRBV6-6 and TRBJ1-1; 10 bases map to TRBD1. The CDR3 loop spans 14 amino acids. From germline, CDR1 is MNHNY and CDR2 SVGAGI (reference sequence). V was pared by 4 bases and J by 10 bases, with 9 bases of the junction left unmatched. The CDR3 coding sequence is TGTGCCAGCAGTTCCATCCGGACAGGGGGGAGAGCTTTCTTT. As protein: CASSSIRTGGRAFF.